Below, 23 T cell receptor beta chains from the same sample are listed, as sequenced in a study of radiotherapy plus CTLA-4 blockade in lung cancer. Sequencing used immunoSEQ multiplex PCR; TCRdb keeps in-frame clones, though not all of them. This sample has approximately 99,000 clones, with 88% found just once. Here the sequenced sample was peripheral blood, taken from a patient treated with radiotherapy plus ipilimumab. Receptor source: a human donor with non-small cell lung cancer that progressed on radiotherapy plus ipilimumab.

This clone was detected only once. The chain carries TRBV27 and TRBJ2-1; D uncertain. The CDR3 consists of 15 residues. Per the germline V gene, CDR1 is MNHEY and CDR2 is SMNVEV (reference sequence). Trimming stripped 3 bases from V and 9 bases from J, with 18 bases between. CDR3 bases: TGTGCCAGCAGTTTTGGCTACGCCCCTAGAGGTGAGCAGTTCTTC. It yields the protein CASSFGYAPRGEQFF.

The chain recombines TRBV27 with TRBJ2-7, with D possibly called TRBD1 or TRBD2 (5 bases each). V lost 3 bases and J lost 6, with 12 bases in between. Looked up from germline, CDR1 is MNHEY and CDR2 is SMNVEV (reference sequence). The CDR3 is 13 residues long. The chain's CDR3 is CASSFRGSAEQYF. CDR3 coding DNA: TGTGCCAGCAGTTTTCGGGGCAGCGCCGAGCAGTACTTC.

The chain recombines TRBV6-4 with TRBJ2-1; D is perhaps TRBD2 (6 bases). The germline V and J ends were trimmed by 0 bases and 1 base, with 7 bases remaining between them. The CDR3 totals 15 residues. Per germline, CDR1 MRHNA and CDR2 SNTAGT. CDR3: CASSDSAGSYNEQFF. CDR3 in DNA: TGTGCCAGCAGTGACTCGGCGGGATCCTACAATGAGCAGTTCTTC.

This clone was picked up one time. V is TRBV2 and J is TRBJ1-2, with no clear D. The CDR3 extends over 12 amino acids. The germline gives CDR1 SNHLY, CDR2 FYNNEI. V was cut by 4 bases and J by 2 bases, with 5 bases left in between. The CDR3 region has the DNA TGTGCCAGCAGTGGAGTAAACTATGGCTACACCTTC. It translates to CASSGVNYGYTF. Together with reference TRBV2 and TRBJ1-2, the CDR3 gives the full variable domain: EPEVTQTPSHQVTQMGQEVILRCVPISNHLYFYWYRQILGQKVEFLVSFYNNEISEKSEIFDDQFSVERPDGSNFTLKIRSTKLEDSAMYFCASSGVNYGYTFGSGTRLTVV.

This clone was counted once. Distinct nucleotide sequences in the sample also encode this CDR3. This chain links TRBV9 with TRBJ2-5; perhaps TRBD2 as D (6 bases). V dropped 4 bases and J dropped 5 bases, with 12 bases sitting between them. CDR3 length equals 13 residues. Germline loops: CDR1 SGDLS, CDR2 YYNGEE. DNA for the CDR3: TGTGCCAGCAGCCCTCCCCGGGGGGAGACCCAGTACTTC. Translating gives CASSPPRGETQYF.

The chain carries TRBV7-9 and TRBJ2-7; a possible D gene is TRBD2 (5 bases). CDR1 is SEHNR and CDR2 is FQNEAQ in the germline V gene (reference sequence). The CDR3 loop spans 13 amino acids. Between the trimmed V and J ends, which lost 2 bases and 8 bases, there was a span of 13 bases. The CDR3 DNA is TGTGCCAGCAGCTTAAGGGAAGTCGGGAAGCAGTACTTC. As protein: CASSLREVGKQYF.

The genes are TRBV10-3 and TRBJ2-7; D might be TRBD1 or TRBD2, each matching 5 bases. The germline CDR1 and CDR2 sequences are ENHRY and SYGVKD. The ends were cut back, 0 bases at V and 0 bases at J, with 6 bases in the middle. CDR3 length equals 14 residues. The CDR3 reads CAISESGRSYEQYF. In DNA, the CDR3 is TGTGCCATCAGTGAGTCGGGACGCTCCTACGAGCAGTACTTC.

The rearrangement joins TRBV5-4 to TRBJ2-3; D is unclear. Trimming cost V 2 bases and J 6 bases, with 10 bases left between them. The CDR3 runs 13 residues. Germline CDR1 is SGHNT and CDR2 is YYREEE (reference sequence). The CDR3 sequence is CASSLRLGDTQYF. CDR3 nucleotides: TGTGCCAGCAGCTTACGGCTGGGGGATACGCAGTATTTT.

V and J are TRBV4-2 and TRBJ2-3; D may be TRBD2 (6 bases). V gave up 4 bases and J gave up 3 bases, with 20 bases separating them. The CDR3 covers 17 residues. CDR1 is LGHNA, CDR2 YNFKEQ, per germline. In nucleotides, the CDR3 is TGTGCCAGCAGCCTGTCGGGCAAGTCTGGGGGGACAGATACGCAGTATTTT. This codes for CASSLSGKSGGTDTQYF.

The rearrangement joins TRBV15 to TRBJ1-5; the D gene is possibly TRBD1 (5 bases). The CDR3 runs 15 residues. The V and J ends lost 5 bases and 4 bases respectively, with 15 bases between them. Germline V gives CDR1 LNHNV, CDR2 YYDKDF (reference sequence). This CDR3 is CATSPRQSRNQPQHF. CDR3 DNA: TGTGCCACCAGCCCGCGACAGTCACGGAATCAGCCCCAGCATTTT.

V gene TRBV7-2 combines with J gene TRBJ2-1, with TRBD2 matching 11 bases. The germline V gene has CDR1 SGHTA and CDR2 FQGNSA. This CDR3 is built from 16 residues. Trimming cost V 6 bases and J 4 bases; bases outside gene matches: 8. DNA of the CDR3: TGTGCCAGCAGTCTAACCGGGACTAGCGGTTACAATGAGCAGTTCTTC. Translation: CASSLTGTSGYNEQFF.

V and J are TRBV6-5 and TRBJ2-3; 7 nucleotides align to TRBD2. The CDR3 is made up of 14 amino acids. Germline V gene sequence: CDR1 MNHEY, CDR2 SVGAGI. V was pared by 6 bases and J by 4 bases, with 7 bases of the junction left unmatched. CDR3 amino acids: CASSRDYSADTQYF. The CDR3 nucleotides are TGTGCCAGCAGCCGGGACTACTCTGCAGATACGCAGTATTTT.

This chain joins TRBV6-1 and TRBJ2-1; 7 bases map to TRBD2. V lost 11 bases, J lost 7 bases, and 14 bases stayed unmatched. The CDR3 runs to 14 residues. The germline V gene has CDR1 MNHNS and CDR2 SASEGT. This CDR3 reads CAGSRSRLANEQFF. The CDR3 DNA is TGTGCCGGCTCACGGTCCAGACTAGCAAATGAGCAGTTCTTC.

The chain employs TRBV5-4 and TRBJ2-7, with 15 bases that match TRBD2. V trimming: 4 bases; J trimming: 5 bases; junction bases outside the gene matches: 4. The CDR3 has 15 amino acids. Germline CDR1 is SGHNT and CDR2 is YYREEE (reference sequence). Here the CDR3 reads CASSLGTSGRNEQYF. For the CDR3, the DNA is TGTGCCAGCAGCCTCGGGACTAGCGGGAGGAACGAGCAGTACTTC. Full variable domain (missing parts from reference TRBV5-4 and TRBJ2-7): ETGVTQSPTHLIKTRGQQVTLRCSSQSGHNTVSWYQQALGQGPQFIFQYYREEENGRGNFPPRFSGLQFPNYSSELNVNALELDDSALYLCASSLGTSGRNEQYFGPGTRLTVT.

This clone has just one count. This chain links TRBV7-8 with TRBJ1-5; no definite D call. The CDR3 sequence is 13 residues long. Trimming left V 5 bases short and J 7 bases short, with 12 bases between. Germline CDR1 and CDR2: SGHVS and FQNEAQ. The CDR3 nucleotides read TGTGCCAGCAGCCCCGGCGGGGAACAGCCCCAGCATTTT. It translates to CASSPGGEQPQHF. The full variable domain, in which reference TRBV7-8 and TRBJ1-5 provide the parts outside the CDR3, is GAGVSQSPRYKVAKRGQDVALRCDPISGHVSLFWYQQALGQGPEFLTYFQNEAQLDKSGLPSDRFFAERPEGSVSTLKIQRTQQEDSAVYLCASSPGGEQPQHFGDGTRLSIL.

V gene TRBV5-1 combines with J gene TRBJ1-2; TRBD1 matches 7 bases. There are 15 residues in the CDR3. Trimming removed 0 bases from V and 3 bases from J; junction bases left unmatched: 5. CDR1 and CDR2 (germline): SGHRS, YFSETQ. CDR3 amino acids: CASSLAGTDYYGYTF. The CDR3 coding sequence is TGCGCCAGCAGCTTGGCCGGGACAGACTACTATGGCTACACCTTC. The full variable domain, with the rest looked up from reference TRBV5-1 and TRBJ1-2, is KAGVTQTPRYLIKTRGQQVTLSCSPISGHRSVSWYQQTPGQGLQFLFEYFSETQRNKGNFPGRFSGRQFSNSRSEMNVSTLELGDSALYLCASSLAGTDYYGYTFGSGTRLTVV.

This chain links TRBV25-1 with TRBJ1-1, with 11 bases aligning to TRBD1. V shed 4 bases, J shed 5 bases, and the junction held 9 bases outside the gene matches. The V gene's germline CDR1 is MGHDK and CDR2 SYGVNS. The CDR3 sequence is 16 residues long. The CDR3 region is CASSAGQGEGGTEAFF. The CDR3 coding sequence is TGTGCCAGCAGTGCGGGACAGGGGGAAGGGGGAACTGAAGCTTTCTTT.

J is TRBJ2-1 and V is TRBV9; D may match TRBD1 or TRBD2 (5 bases each). Deletions cut 0 bases from V and 3 bases from J, with 19 bases between. Germline-derived CDR1 and CDR2 are SGDLS and YYNGEE. The CDR3 loop spans 18 amino acids. This chain's CDR3 is CASSVGKGTALLYNEQFF. In DNA form, the CDR3 reads TGTGCCAGCAGCGTAGGTAAAGGGACGGCCTTACTCTACAATGAGCAGTTCTTC.

This chain uses TRBV5-1 with TRBJ2-7; 7 nucleotides agree with TRBD1. Germline loops: CDR1 SGHRS, CDR2 YFSETQ. V shed 1 base and J 3 bases; nucleotides not matched to a gene: 4. The CDR3 covers 14 residues. CDR3 region: CASSLRGPNYEQYF. As DNA, the CDR3 is TGCGCCAGCAGCTTGAGGGGGCCTAACTACGAGCAGTACTTC.

This chain uses TRBV27 with TRBJ1-1; D uncertain. There are 13 residues in the CDR3. The V end lost 2 bases, the J end lost 6 bases, and 10 bases lay between the germline ends. Per germline, CDR1 MNHEY and CDR2 SMNVEV (reference sequence). CDR3 region: CASSLRDDSEAFF. CDR3 sequence (DNA): TGTGCCAGCAGTTTAAGGGATGACTCTGAAGCTTTCTTT.

This sequence joins TRBV7-9 and TRBJ2-1, with 7 bases aligning to TRBD1. This CDR3 contains 17 residues. Losses at the gene ends were 1 base for V and 10 bases for J; bases not matched to a gene: 16. Germline V gives CDR1 SEHNR, CDR2 FQNEAQ (reference sequence). The CDR3, as DNA: TGTGCCAGCAGCTTAGGACAGGGAATAGTTAAGATCACCGAGCAGTTCTTC. Amino acid sequence: CASSLGQGIVKITEQFF.

The rearrangement joins TRBV27 to TRBJ1-5, with 7 bases aligning to TRBD1. Germline loops: CDR1 MNHEY, CDR2 SMNVEV (reference sequence). This CDR3 region has 15 residues. With V trimmed by 5 bases and J by 2 bases, 6 bases remained unmatched. CDR3 bases: TGTGCCAGCAGTAACCGACAGGGCGGCAATCAGCCCCAGCATTTT. Its translation: CASSNRQGGNQPQHF.

This rearrangement joins TRBV5-1 to TRBJ2-2; 9 bases align to TRBD1. V dropped 7 bases and J dropped 5; count of bases not matched to a gene: 9. The CDR3 runs to 15 residues. CDR1 SGHRS and CDR2 YFSETQ come from the germline V gene. This chain's CDR3 is CASGTGGLGTGELFF. The CDR3 bases are TGCGCCAGCGGAACAGGGGGCTTAGGAACCGGGGAGCTGTTTTTT.